This passage covers 32 T cell receptor beta chains from one sample sequenced in a study of T cell responses to AZD1222 COVID-19 vaccine. The protocol was immunoSEQ multiplex PCR, while the TCRdb copy is restricted to in-frame clones and leaves out a portion. The table records approximately 180,000 clones, more than 75% of them present only once. Sequencing used peripheral blood, obtained 28 days after the second AZD1222 dose. These TCRs come from an adult who received the AZD1222 COVID-19 vaccine.

This chain links TRBV7-9 with TRBJ2-3; D is ambiguous. The CDR3 is 15 residues long. Trimming cost V 5 bases and J 0 bases, with 12 bases left between them. Germline V gene lookup returns CDR1 SEHNR and CDR2 FQNEAQ (reference sequence). CDR3 residues: CASSPPDLSTDTQYF. CDR3 coding DNA: TGTGCCAGCAGCCCACCGGACCTTAGCACAGATACGCAGTATTTT. Combining the CDR3 with reference TRBV7-9 and TRBJ2-3 gives the whole variable domain DTGVSQNPRHKITKRGQNVTFRCDPISEHNRLYWYRQTLGQGPEFLTYFQNEAQLEKSRLLSDRFSAERPKGSFSTLEIQRTEQGDSAMYLCASSPPDLSTDTQYFGPGTRLTVL.

This clone was recorded once. V usage is TRBV7-2 and J usage is TRBJ2-3; no clear D. There are 12 residues in the CDR3. Germline V gives CDR1 SGHTA, CDR2 FQGNSA. Trimming left V 5 bases short and J 8 bases short, with 11 bases between. CDR3 sequence reads: CASSLEVATQYF. The CDR3 bases are TGTGCCAGCAGCCTCGAGGTGGCTACGCAGTATTTT. Complete variable domain (other parts from reference TRBV7-2 and TRBJ2-3): GAGVSQSPSNKVTEKGKDVELRCDPISGHTALYWYRQSLGQGLEFLIYFQGNSAPDKSGLPSDRFSAERTGGSVSTLTIQRTQQEDSAVYLCASSLEVATQYFGPGTRLTVL.

The chain carries TRBV19 and TRBJ2-2; 15 positions match TRBD2. Germline V gives CDR1 LNHDA, CDR2 SQIVND (reference sequence). Trimming at V came to 5 bases and at J to 5 bases, leaving 12 bases not matched to a gene. This CDR3 is built from 19 residues. In DNA, the CDR3 is TGTGCCAGTAGTCGGCTGCCGGGACTAGCGGGAGGTAAAACCGGGGAGCTGTTTTTT. As protein: CASSRLPGLAGGKTGELFF.

This rearrangement joins TRBV28 to TRBJ1-1; no reliable D call. The CDR3 loop spans 12 amino acids. The V gene's germline CDR1 is MDHEN and CDR2 SYDVKM. Trimming removed 3 bases at V and 2 bases at J, with 4 bases between. CDR3: CASSFGNTEAFF. CDR3 nucleotide sequence: TGTGCCAGCAGTTTTGGAAACACTGAAGCTTTCTTT.

This chain connects TRBV20-1 to TRBJ2-3; possible D gene TRBD1, 5 bases. From germline, CDR1 is DFQATT and CDR2 SNEGSKA (reference sequence). V was trimmed by 4 bases and J by 0 bases, leaving 11 bases between them. There are 14 residues in the CDR3. In DNA form, the CDR3 reads TGCAGTGCTACTGACAGCGTTAGCACAGATACGCAGTATTTT. As protein: CSATDSVSTDTQYF.

The chain is built from TRBV23-1 and TRBJ2-7, with 12 bases matching TRBD2. TRBV23-1 is an ORF for which the function is uncertain. The length of the CDR3 is 21 residues. The junction had 20 bases not matched to a gene; V was cut back by 2 bases and J by 3 bases. The CDR3 spells CASSQPGASGRANAYLYEQYF. In DNA form, the CDR3 reads TGCGCCAGCAGTCAACCAGGGGCTAGCGGGAGGGCTAACGCCTATCTCTACGAGCAGTACTTC.

CDR3 coding DNA: TGTGCCAGCAGCCCCCGACAGGCCCGAAAGACAGAGCAGTACTTC. It codes for CASSPRQARKTEQYF. The genes are TRBV11-2 and TRBJ2-7; a possible D gene is TRBD1 (6 bases). V lost 5 bases, J lost 7 bases, and 21 bases lay in between. Germline lookup yields CDR1 SGHAT and CDR2 FQNNGV. This CDR3 spans 15 amino acids.

The chain couples TRBV5-1 to TRBJ1-2; TRBD1 is a possible D gene (5 bases). This CDR3 comprises 12 residues. Trimming removed 5 bases from V and 2 bases from J, with 7 bases in between. Germline V gene data show CDR1 as SGHRS and CDR2 as YFSETQ. The CDR3 reads CASREGNYGYTF. CDR3 sequence (DNA): TGCGCCAGCAGGGAGGGGAACTATGGCTACACCTTC.

The gene calls are TRBV19 and TRBJ2-1, with 9 bases lining up with TRBD2. V trimming: 1 base; J trimming: 15 bases; junction bases outside the gene matches: 19. Germline loops: CDR1 LNHDA, CDR2 SQIVND (reference sequence). CDR3 size: 17 residues. The DNA for the CDR3 is TGTGCCAGTAGTATAGGGGCGGCGGGTAGCGGGAGCTATCTTTTGTTCTTC. Translation gives CASSIGAAGSGSYLLFF.

Only a few counts were recorded for this clone. The CDR3 sequence is CASSQDLGARTEAFF. The CDR3 DNA is TGCGCCAGCAGCCAAGATCTGGGGGCGAGGACTGAAGCTTTCTTT. The genes are TRBV4-3 and TRBJ1-1; D might be TRBD1 (6 bases). The V end lost 0 bases, the J end lost 5 bases, and 13 bases lay between the germline ends. Germline assignment: CDR1 LGHNA and CDR2 YSLEER. The CDR3 length is 15 residues.

The chain joins TRBV5-1 to TRBJ2-1; TRBD2 aligns across 11 bases. The CDR3 contains 15 residues. CDR1 and CDR2 from the germline V gene are SGHRS and YFSETQ. J was trimmed by 15 bases and V by 4 bases; bases with no gene match: 15. The CDR3, as DNA: TGCGCCAGCAGCCCAGGCGGACTAGCGGGCACCACCCGGTTCTTC. Translating it yields CASSPGGLAGTTRFF.

The rearrangement joins TRBV5-6 to TRBJ1-3; D is undetermined. The CDR3 runs 16 residues. V lost 4 bases and J lost 0, with 14 bases in between. Germline CDR1 and CDR2: SGHDT and YYEEEE. DNA for the CDR3: TGTGCCAGCAGCCTACGGGCCGGTAGCTCTGGAAACACCATATATTTT. It encodes CASSLRAGSSGNTIYF.

The chain links TRBV19 to TRBJ2-5, with D perhaps assigned TRBD1 or TRBD2 (5 bases each). Deletions cut 1 base from V and 1 base from J, with 7 bases between. Germline V gene lookup returns CDR1 LNHDA and CDR2 SQIVND (reference sequence). The CDR3 runs to 14 residues. The CDR3 loop reads CASSIVRGQETQYF. CDR3 in DNA: TGTGCCAGTAGTATAGTGAGGGGCCAAGAGACCCAGTACTTC.

The chain employs TRBV4-2 and TRBJ2-1, with D unresolved. V was trimmed by 1 base and J by 8 bases, leaving 9 bases between them. The CDR3 has 13 amino acids. In germline, CDR1 is LGHNA, CDR2 YNFKEQ. CDR3: CASSQGILDEQFF. In DNA form, the CDR3 reads TGTGCCAGCAGCCAAGGAATCCTAGATGAGCAGTTCTTC.

The chain couples TRBV11-2 to TRBJ2-5; the D is unclear. The CDR3 totals 13 residues. Trimming took off 1 base at V and 5 bases at J, with 8 bases between the two ends. In germline, CDR1 is SGHAT, CDR2 FQNNGV. The CDR3: CASSLGTRETQYF. The CDR3 DNA follows: TGTGCCAGCAGCTTAGGAACCAGGGAGACCCAGTACTTC.

In the case of this clone: Other DNA variants within this sample encode the same CDR3. The chain joins TRBV4-3 to TRBJ1-1, with D possibly TRBD1 on 6 matching bases. The germline CDR1 and CDR2 sequences are LGHNA and YSLEER. CDR3 size: 14 residues. The germline V and J ends were trimmed by 0 bases and 4 bases, with 9 bases remaining between them. CDR3: CASSQDRGLTEAFF. In DNA, the CDR3 is TGCGCCAGCAGCCAAGACAGGGGACTCACTGAAGCTTTCTTT.

The chain joins TRBV19 to TRBJ2-3, with D tentatively TRBD1 (5 bases). Germline CDR1 reads LNHDA; CDR2 reads SQIVND (reference sequence). V was pared by 7 bases and J by 5 bases, with 22 bases between. The length of the CDR3 is 16 residues. The DNA of the CDR3 is TGTGCCAGTACCCAACGCGGTAGGGGCGGAAGAGATACGCAGTATTTT. This sequence encodes CASTQRGRGGRDTQYF.

This chain uses TRBV3-1 (or the pseudogene TRBV3-2) with TRBJ1-1; D gene uncertain. This CDR3 comprises 13 residues. With 1 base removed from V and 1 base from J, the gap between germline ends came to 4 bases. From germline, CDR1 is LGHDT and CDR2 YNNKEL (reference sequence). CDR3 region: CASSQGENTEAFF. DNA of the CDR3: TGTGCCAGCAGCCAAGGGGAGAACACTGAAGCTTTCTTT.

The J gene is TRBJ2-7, the V gene TRBV19, with D perhaps matching TRBD1 (6 bases). The germline V gene encodes CDR1 LNHDA and CDR2 SQIVND (reference sequence). CDR3 length equals 14 residues. Trimming shortened V by 7 bases and J by 1 base, and 14 bases separated the two germline ends. CDR3 residues: CASTQDSGSYEQYF. CDR3 nucleotides: TGTGCCAGTACCCAGGACAGCGGATCCTACGAGCAGTACTTC.

Here the CDR3 reads CASSLVLGPANTGELFF. The DNA for the CDR3 is TGTGCCAGCAGCTTGGTATTGGGCCCTGCGAACACCGGGGAGCTGTTTTTT. The chain carries TRBV5-6 and TRBJ2-2; D not resolved. Between the trimmed V and J ends, which lost 0 bases and 0 bases, there was a span of 12 bases. CDR1 and CDR2 from the germline V gene are SGHDT and YYEEEE. This CDR3 is 17 amino acids long. The full variable domain, in which reference TRBV5-6 and TRBJ2-2 provide the parts outside the CDR3, is DAGVTQSPTHLIKTRGQQVTLRCSPKSGHDTVSWYQQALGQGPQFIFQYYEEEERQRGNFPDRFSGHQFPNYSSELNVNALLLGDSALYLCASSLVLGPANTGELFFGEGSRLTVL.

CDR3 protein: CASRTSGRAWEQYF. The CDR3 DNA follows: TGTGCCAGCCGTACTAGCGGGAGGGCCTGGGAGCAGTACTTC. V gene TRBV5-6 combines with J gene TRBJ2-7; 13 bases are a match to TRBD2. The CDR3 has 14 amino acids. V trimming: 7 bases; J trimming: 7 bases; junction bases outside the gene matches: 8. Germline CDR1 SGHDT, CDR2 YYEEEE.

The chain has TRBV12-3 or TRBV12-4 and TRBJ2-1, with D unclear. The CDR3 contains 13 residues. Trimming pared 5 bases from V and 0 bases from J, leaving 5 bases between. The CDR3 reads CASSGSSYNEQFF. In nucleotides, the CDR3 is TGTGCCAGCAGTGGCAGCTCCTACAATGAGCAGTTCTTC.

This rearrangement joins TRBV7-9 to TRBJ2-3; D may be TRBD1 (7 bases). The V and J ends lost 2 bases and 4 bases respectively, with 10 bases between them. This CDR3 has 14 residues. Germline V gene data show CDR1 as SEHNR and CDR2 as FQNEAQ (reference sequence). The CDR3, as DNA: TGTGCCAGCAGCTTACAGGGGGGCCCAGATACGCAGTATTTT. It yields the protein CASSLQGGPDTQYF.

J is TRBJ2-3 and V is TRBV7-9; TRBD2 aligns across 10 bases. The CDR3 sequence is 19 residues long. The germline gives CDR1 SEHNR, CDR2 FQNEAQ (reference sequence). Losses at the gene ends were 2 bases for V and 3 bases for J; bases not matched to a gene: 14. CDR3 amino acids: CASSLPQGLLAGATDTQYF. CDR3 DNA sequence: TGTGCCAGCAGCTTACCGCAGGGTCTTCTAGCGGGAGCTACAGATACGCAGTATTTT. Supplemented by reference TRBV7-9 and TRBJ2-3, the full variable domain reads DTGVSQNPRHKITKRGQNVTFRCDPISEHNRLYWYRQTLGQGPEFLTYFQNEAQLEKSRLLSDRFSAERPKGSFSTLEIQRTEQGDSAMYLCASSLPQGLLAGATDTQYFGPGTRLTVL.

This clone was seen only a few times. J is TRBJ2-2 and V is TRBV10-3; possible D gene TRBD1, 6 bases. This CDR3 comprises 15 residues. In germline, CDR1 is ENHRY, CDR2 SYGVKD. Trimming took off 4 bases at V and 2 bases at J, with 11 bases between the two ends. CDR3 in amino acids: CAISGGHANTGELFF. CDR3 DNA: TGTGCCATCAGTGGGGGACACGCAAACACCGGGGAGCTGTTTTTT.

This chain links TRBV28 with TRBJ2-1; D call uncertain. The germline V and J ends were trimmed by 8 bases and 0 bases, with 11 bases remaining between them. This CDR3 comprises 14 residues. Per germline, CDR1 MDHEN and CDR2 SYDVKM. The CDR3 region has the DNA TGTGCCAGCCGAGGCTTCGGCTCCTACAATGAGCAGTTCTTC. Its translation is CASRGFGSYNEQFF.

This chain uses TRBV29-1 with TRBJ2-3; D is ambiguous. V was shortened by 7 bases and J by 0 bases, with 11 bases between the two germline ends. The CDR3 loop spans 13 amino acids. Germline CDR1 is SQVTM and CDR2 is ANQGSEA. CDR3 sequence: CSAQGHSTDTQYF. The CDR3 bases are TGCAGCGCCCAAGGTCACAGCACAGATACGCAGTATTTT.

The chain joins TRBV6-2 or TRBV6-3 to TRBJ2-7; a possible D gene is TRBD2 (6 bases). Trimming took off 6 bases at V and 2 bases at J, with 17 bases between the two ends. Germline loops: CDR1 MNHEY, CDR2 SVGEGT. CDR3 length equals 15 residues. The CDR3: CASSRPGTVAYEQYF. For the CDR3, the DNA is TGTGCCAGCAGCCGACCCGGGACTGTAGCCTACGAGCAGTACTTC.

This rearrangement joins TRBV7-9 to TRBJ1-1; TRBD1 is a possible D gene (6 bases). The CDR3 totals 15 residues. Germline V gene sequence: CDR1 SEHNR, CDR2 FQNEAQ (reference sequence). V lost 3 bases, J lost 8 bases, and 19 bases lay in between. CDR3 nucleotide sequence: TGTGCCAGCAGCTTTGGGGGCCTGCGCGATCCAGAAGCTTTCTTT. This sequence encodes CASSFGGLRDPEAFF.

This clone was detected only once. V gene TRBV5-1 combines with J gene TRBJ2-5; no firm D call. Germline CDR1 and CDR2: SGHRS and YFSETQ. The CDR3 loop spans 11 amino acids. V was trimmed by 4 bases and J by 1 base, leaving 2 bases between them. The CDR3 DNA reads as TGCGCCAGCAGCGCCCAAGAGACCCAGTACTTC. Translating gives CASSAQETQYF.

This clone was picked up a small number of times. The rearrangement joins TRBV2 to TRBJ2-7; 7 nucleotides align to TRBD2. Germline CDR1 reads SNHLY; CDR2 reads FYNNEI. V trimming: 4 bases; J trimming: 2 bases; junction bases outside the gene matches: 8. CDR3 size: 15 residues. The chain's CDR3 is CASSGVGGMTYEQYF. The CDR3 DNA is TGTGCCAGCAGTGGGGTCGGGGGGATGACCTACGAGCAGTACTTC.

The chain couples TRBV3-1 (or the pseudogene TRBV3-2) to TRBJ1-1, with unresolved D. Trimming pared 4 bases from V and 3 bases from J, leaving 9 bases between. This CDR3 is 13 amino acids long. CDR1 and CDR2 (germline): LGHDT, YNNKEL (reference sequence). The CDR3 DNA is TGTGCCAGCAGCCCTCGTAGCCACACTGAAGCTTTCTTT. This encodes CASSPRSHTEAFF.